These 16 T cell receptor beta chains came from one sample sequenced in a study of cytomegalovirus exposure and HLA in healthy donors. The PCR was carried out with 60 Vbeta primers and 13 Jbeta primers. Sequencing was performed with immunoSEQ multiplex PCR; in TCRdb, only in-frame clones are kept and a portion is missing. The repertoire has 190,000 or so clones, over 80% of them found once; the top ten carry 10%. The specimen sequenced was PBMCs. The receptors were sampled from a woman in her 50s in good health and CMV-seropositive.

This sequence joins TRBV4-2 and TRBJ1-2; D is ambiguous. The CDR3 covers 15 residues. Per germline, CDR1 LGHNA and CDR2 YNFKEQ. Trimming took off 0 bases at V and 5 bases at J, with 13 bases between the two ends. The DNA of the CDR3 is TGTGCCAGCAGCCAAGAGCCCCACGGGAATTATGGCTACACCTTC. This sequence encodes CASSQEPHGNYGYTF.

This clone was counted between two and nine times. The rearrangement joins TRBV5-6 to TRBJ2-1; a possible D gene is TRBD1 (6 bases). Per the germline V gene, CDR1 is SGHDT and CDR2 is YYEEEE. V lost 1 base to trimming and J lost 3 bases, with 11 bases between them. CDR3 length equals 15 residues. This chain's CDR3 is CASSLPTGSYNEQFF. The CDR3 DNA follows: TGTGCCAGCAGCTTGCCCACAGGGAGCTACAATGAGCAGTTCTTC.

This chain uses TRBV27 with TRBJ2-7; weak D call: TRBD1 (6 bases). The V and J ends lost 6 bases and 4 bases respectively, with 19 bases between them. The CDR3 totals 15 residues. Per the germline V gene, CDR1 is MNHEY and CDR2 is SMNVEV (reference sequence). The CDR3: CASSKSRDTPYEQYF. As DNA, the CDR3 is TGTGCCAGCAGCAAGAGCCGGGACACCCCTTACGAGCAGTACTTC.

The chain combines TRBV18 with TRBJ1-3; D not certain. V was cut by 3 bases and J by 8 bases, with 8 bases left in between. There are 12 residues in the CDR3. The germline V gene has CDR1 KGHSH and CDR2 LQKENI. This chain's CDR3 is CASSPRWDTIYF. The CDR3 DNA sequence: TGTGCCAGCTCACCGCGGTGGGACACCATATATTTT.

This clone was counted once. This sequence joins TRBV5-1 and TRBJ1-1; D unclear. V gave up 4 bases and J gave up 4 bases, with 11 bases separating them. Germline CDR1 is SGHRS and CDR2 is YFSETQ. This CDR3 is 13 amino acids long. CDR3 protein: CASSGWAPTEAFF. CDR3 DNA: TGCGCCAGCAGCGGGTGGGCACCCACTGAAGCTTTCTTT.

V usage is TRBV19 and J usage is TRBJ2-7; 11 nucleotides line up with TRBD1. Germline CDR1 LNHDA, CDR2 SQIVND (reference sequence). The CDR3 covers 17 residues. J lost 7 bases, V lost 5 bases, and 16 bases had no gene match. CDR3 protein: CASSPLPGQGVGSEQYF. CDR3 nucleotides: TGTGCCAGTAGTCCCCTTCCGGGACAGGGGGTCGGTAGTGAGCAGTACTTC.

This chain connects TRBV4-3 to TRBJ2-3; D possibly corresponds to TRBD2 (5 bases). The germline gives CDR1 LGHNA, CDR2 YSLEER. V was cut by 0 bases and J by 4 bases, with 14 bases left in between. There are 16 residues in the CDR3. CDR3 sequence: CASSQDTPGVADTQYF. The CDR3 nucleotides read TGCGCCAGCAGCCAAGATACCCCCGGGGTGGCAGATACGCAGTATTTT.

This chain links TRBV5-6 with TRBJ1-2; maybe TRBD1 (6 bases). CDR3 length: 14 residues. The V gene's germline CDR1 is SGHDT and CDR2 YYEEEE. The V gene lost 1 base and the J gene lost 6 bases, with 13 bases spanning the gap. This CDR3 is CASSLRGGLDGYTF. The CDR3 bases are TGTGCCAGCAGCTTGAGGGGGGGGCTTGATGGCTACACCTTC.

This clone was detected a few times. The chain has TRBV6-5 and TRBJ1-6, with D hard to call. V was clipped by 6 bases and J by 4 bases, with 4 bases between them. Germline loops: CDR1 MNHEY, CDR2 SVGAGI. The CDR3 runs to 12 residues. The CDR3 reads CASSRYNSPLHF. In DNA form, the CDR3 reads TGTGCCAGCAGCCGGTATAATTCACCCCTCCACTTT.

This clone was seen at least ten times. This chain connects TRBV2 to TRBJ2-7; 8 positions match TRBD1. The CDR3 covers 19 residues. Trimming took 1 base from V and 3 from J; bases not matched to a gene: 17. CDR1 is SNHLY and CDR2 is FYNNEI in the germline V gene. The CDR3 is CASSEDVYWGRTGNYEQYF. For the CDR3, the DNA is TGTGCCAGCAGTGAAGATGTCTATTGGGGGCGGACAGGGAACTACGAGCAGTACTTC.

The chain is built from TRBV30 and TRBJ2-2, with D maybe TRBD2 (6 bases). V lost 5 bases and J lost 8, with 9 bases in between. Looked up from germline, CDR1 is GTSNPN and CDR2 is SVGIG (reference sequence). The CDR3 spans 11 residues. The DNA for the CDR3 is TGTGCCTGGTGCGGGGATGGGGAGCTGTTTTTT. Translated, it gives CAWCGDGELFF.

The chain employs TRBV5-4 and TRBJ1-4; D is possibly TRBD1 (5 bases). Germline V lookup: CDR1 SGHNT, CDR2 YYREEE (reference sequence). The CDR3 is 14 residues long. Trimming removed 0 bases at V and 7 bases at J, with 10 bases between. CDR3 loop: CASSLGAGGEKLFF. Written as DNA, the CDR3 is TGTGCCAGCAGCTTGGGTGCCGGGGGTGAAAAACTGTTTTTT.

This clone occurred once. The V and J genes are TRBV27 and TRBJ2-5; D is unclear. The V gene lost 4 bases and the J gene lost 4 bases, with 4 bases spanning the gap. This CDR3 is built from 11 residues. Germline CDR1 reads MNHEY; CDR2 reads SMNVEV (reference sequence). DNA for the CDR3: TGTGCCAGCAGTTGGAGAGAGACCCAGTACTTC. It translates to CASSWRETQYF.

The chain joins TRBV5-4 to TRBJ2-2; 8 nucleotides match TRBD1. CDR1 and CDR2 (germline): SGHNT, YYREEE (reference sequence). The ends lost 2 bases at V and 6 bases at J; junction bases unmatched: 3. The CDR3 spans 14 residues. CDR3 sequence reads: CASSLQGGAGELFF. In DNA form, the CDR3 reads TGTGCCAGCAGCTTACAGGGGGGTGCCGGGGAGCTGTTTTTT.

The CDR3 nucleotides read TGTGCCACCAGCACCGGGACAGGGGGAGCCTATAATTCACCCCTCCACTTT. The encoded protein is CATSTGTGGAYNSPLHF. The rearrangement uses TRBV15 and TRBJ1-6, with 11 bases that match TRBD1. Per the germline V gene, CDR1 is LNHNV and CDR2 is YYDKDF (reference sequence). The CDR3 is 17 residues long. V shed 4 bases, J shed 2 bases, and the junction held 4 bases outside the gene matches.

The rearrangement joins TRBV6-5 to TRBJ1-3, with 8 bases identical to TRBD1. The CDR3 covers 15 residues. Germline CDR1 MNHEY, CDR2 SVGAGI. The V gene end was trimmed by 5 bases and the J gene end by 6 bases; junction bases not matched to a gene: 9. CDR3 sequence (DNA): TGTGCCAGCAGTCGACGGACAGGGATACAAAACACCATATATTTT. Its protein product is CASSRRTGIQNTIYF.